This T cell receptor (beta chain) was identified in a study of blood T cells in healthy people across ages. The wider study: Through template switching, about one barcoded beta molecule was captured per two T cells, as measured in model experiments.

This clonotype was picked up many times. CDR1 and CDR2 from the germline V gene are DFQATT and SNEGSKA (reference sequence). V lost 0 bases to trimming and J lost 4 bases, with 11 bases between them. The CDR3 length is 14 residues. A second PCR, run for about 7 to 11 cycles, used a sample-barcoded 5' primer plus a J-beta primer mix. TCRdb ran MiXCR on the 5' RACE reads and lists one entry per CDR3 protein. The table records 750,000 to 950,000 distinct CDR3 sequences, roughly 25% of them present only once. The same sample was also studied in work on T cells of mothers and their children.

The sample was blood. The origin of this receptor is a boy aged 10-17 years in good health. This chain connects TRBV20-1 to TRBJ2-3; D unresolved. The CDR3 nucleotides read TGCAGTGCTAGAGAAATGGTATCCTCAGATACGCAGTATTTT. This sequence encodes CSAREMVSSDTQYF.